The clone carrying this T cell receptor (beta chain) was detected ten times or more. Each person with ophthalmopathy scored at least 3 on the Clinical Activity Score, reached NOSPECS grade 4 or higher, and had been ill under 3 months. Uncontrolled infections, other autoimmune diseases, pregnancy or lactation led to exclusion of patients. Together with thyroid ultrasound, orbital computed tomography, serum thyroxine and TRAb, clinical symptoms were used for diagnoses. These data come from a study of T cells in Graves' hyperthyroidism and ophthalmopathy. TCR beta CDR3 region amplification was performed from RNA transcripts. When the TCR CDR3 underwent first-round RT-PCR, the HTBI primer set was used. One entry per CDR3 protein results from TCRdb running MiXCR on the multiplex PCR reads. Of hundreds of thousands of distinct CDR3 sequences in the sample, approximately 25% were seen once. The germline V gene has CDR1 LNHDA and CDR2 SQIVND (reference sequence). CDR3 size: 16 residues. V was pared by 9 bases and J by 0 bases, with 18 bases between.

The specimen sequenced was blood. The rearrangement joins TRBV19 to TRBJ1-5; possibly TRBD1 for D (6 bases). This sequence originates from a woman aged 25 to 39 with Graves' ophthalmopathy. CDR3 amino acids: CASFPHREFSNQPQHF. In nucleotides, the CDR3 is TGTGCCAGCTTCCCCCACAGGGAATTTAGCAATCAGCCCCAGCATTTT.